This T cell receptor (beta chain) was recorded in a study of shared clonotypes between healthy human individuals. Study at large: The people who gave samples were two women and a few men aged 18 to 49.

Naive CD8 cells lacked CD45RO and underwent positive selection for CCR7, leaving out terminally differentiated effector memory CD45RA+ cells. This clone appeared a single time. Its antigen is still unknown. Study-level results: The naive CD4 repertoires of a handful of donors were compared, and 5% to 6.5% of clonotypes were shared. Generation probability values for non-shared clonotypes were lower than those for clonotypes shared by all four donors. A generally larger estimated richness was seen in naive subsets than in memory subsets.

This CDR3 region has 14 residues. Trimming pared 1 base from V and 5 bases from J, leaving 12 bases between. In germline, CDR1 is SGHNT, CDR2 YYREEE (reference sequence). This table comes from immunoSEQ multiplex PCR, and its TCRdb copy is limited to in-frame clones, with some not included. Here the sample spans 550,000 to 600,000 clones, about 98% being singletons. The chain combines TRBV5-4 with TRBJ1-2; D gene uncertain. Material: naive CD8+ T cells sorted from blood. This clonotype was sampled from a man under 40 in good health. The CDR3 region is CASSLSGSAYGYTF. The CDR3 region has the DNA TGTGCCAGCAGCTTGTCAGGTAGCGCTTATGGCTACACCTTC.